This passage covers 24 T cell receptor beta chains from one sample sequenced in a study of graft-versus-host responses after intestinal transplantation. Plates contained about 200,000 CFSE-labeled responder cells and about 200,000 irradiated, violet-dye-labeled stimulator cells. Assay used: immunoSEQ multiplex PCR; TCRdb lists only in-frame clones, some missing. The data show around 13,000 clones, roughly 29% seen once. This sample comprised alloreactive CD8+ T cells from a mixed lymphocyte reaction culture, obtained before intestinal transplant. The subset here: CFSE-low proliferating T cells sorted from approximately 6-day pre-transplant mixed lymphocyte reaction (GvH or HvG direction). These receptors all come from a human patient who received an intestinal transplant.

This sequence joins TRBV6-5 and TRBJ1-2; 7 bases match TRBD1. Germline CDR1 MNHEY, CDR2 SVGAGI. Trimming at V came to 8 bases and at J to 1 base, leaving 10 bases not matched to a gene. The CDR3 runs to 15 residues. For the CDR3, the DNA is TGTGCCAGCCTGGGACAGCTCCTAATTAACTATGGCTACACCTTC. It codes for CASLGQLLINYGYTF.

This sequence joins TRBV6-1 and TRBJ1-2; 7 bases map to TRBD1. CDR3 size: 15 residues. Germline CDR1 reads MNHNS; CDR2 reads SASEGT. The trim removed 5 bases at V and 5 bases at J, leaving 11 bases unmatched. CDR3: CASSPMGQLGYGYTF. The CDR3 DNA is TGTGCCAGCAGTCCCATGGGACAGCTGGGGTATGGCTACACCTTC.

This clone was recorded once. The gene calls are TRBV5-1 and TRBJ2-3, with 7 bases lining up with TRBD1. Trimming removed 4 bases from V and 4 bases from J; junction bases left unmatched: 3. From germline, CDR1 is SGHRS and CDR2 YFSETQ. The CDR3 length is 13 residues. The DNA for the CDR3 is TGCGCCAGCAGCCTAACAGGGGCAGATACGCAGTATTTT. It encodes CASSLTGADTQYF.

This clone is termed medium-sized (0.01 to 0.1%). This same CDR3 is encoded by further DNA sequences in the sample. The V call is TRBV7-9, the J call TRBJ2-7; D might be TRBD1 (5 bases). Between the trimmed V and J ends, which lost 3 bases and 3 bases, there was a span of 6 bases. Germline V gene sequence: CDR1 SEHNR, CDR2 FQNEAQ (reference sequence). The CDR3 totals 12 residues. Here the CDR3 reads CASSFRGYEQYF. In DNA form, the CDR3 reads TGTGCCAGCAGCTTTAGGGGCTACGAGCAGTACTTC.

The sample holds a few counts of this clone. This rearrangement joins TRBV7-9 to TRBJ2-7, with D maybe TRBD2 (5 bases). Trimming cost V 2 bases and J 2 bases, with 16 bases left between them. The germline V gene encodes CDR1 SEHNR and CDR2 FQNEAQ (reference sequence). The CDR3 is made up of 16 amino acids. CDR3 nucleotides: TGTGCCAGCAGCTTAAGATCCGGCAAGCGGCCCTACGAGCAGTACTTC. As protein: CASSLRSGKRPYEQYF. The entire variable domain, with the rest obtained from reference TRBV7-9 and TRBJ2-7, is as follows: DTGVSQNPRHKITKRGQNVTFRCDPISEHNRLYWYRQTLGQGPEFLTYFQNEAQLEKSRLLSDRFSAERPKGSFSTLEIQRTEQGDSAMYLCASSLRSGKRPYEQYFGPGTRLTVT.

This clone was picked up a small number of times. The chain carries TRBV4-1 and TRBJ1-2, with TRBD1 matching 8 bases. Germline CDR1 MGHRA, CDR2 YSYEKL. CDR3 length equals 15 residues. J gave up 4 bases and V 2 bases, and 6 bases lay outside the gene matches. The CDR3 DNA reads as TGCGCCAGCAGCCAAAACCTACAGGGGGGCTATGGCTACACCTTC. Translation: CASSQNLQGGYGYTF.

This chain connects TRBV2 to TRBJ1-3, with TRBD1 matching 9 bases. Per the germline V gene, CDR1 is SNHLY and CDR2 is FYNNEI. V lost 6 bases to trimming and J lost 3 bases; unmatched junction nucleotides: 15. The CDR3 totals 18 residues. CDR3 residues: CASRRDRVGGTFGNTIYF. CDR3 sequence (DNA): TGTGCCAGCAGACGGGACAGGGTTGGGGGGACGTTTGGAAACACCATATATTTT.

This clone appeared a few times. V usage is TRBV2 and J usage is TRBJ2-7, with a tentative D call TRBD2 (5 bases). Trimming pared 7 bases from V and 2 bases from J, leaving 21 bases between. The V gene's germline CDR1 is SNHLY and CDR2 FYNNEI. The CDR3 is 16 residues long. Written as DNA, the CDR3 is TGTGCCAGCACCGCATCCGGGAACCCTAGGGCCTACGAGCAGTACTTC. Translation: CASTASGNPRAYEQYF.

This clone is medium-sized by share. This chain connects TRBV2 to TRBJ2-7; 12 positions agree with TRBD2. Looked up from germline, CDR1 is SNHLY and CDR2 is FYNNEI. Trimming took 10 bases from V and 3 from J; bases not matched to a gene: 7. The CDR3 is 14 residues long. CDR3 sequence: CATHSGLAGYEQYF. CDR3 DNA: TGTGCCACCCACTCGGGACTAGCGGGCTACGAGCAGTACTTC.

V usage is TRBV5-1 and J usage is TRBJ2-5; D gene unclear. The germline V gene has CDR1 SGHRS and CDR2 YFSETQ. Trimming cost V 4 bases and J 5 bases, with 3 bases left between them. The CDR3 is 10 residues long. CDR3 sequence reads: CASSGETQYF. DNA of the CDR3: TGCGCCAGCAGCGGGGAGACCCAGTACTTC.

V gene TRBV6-5 combines with J gene TRBJ2-7, with 7 bases fitting TRBD1. CDR1 and CDR2 (germline): MNHEY, SVGAGI. J gave up 5 bases and V 0 bases, and 1 base lay outside the gene matches. CDR3 size: 13 residues. Here the CDR3 reads CASSYSGQNEQYF. The CDR3 nucleotides read TGTGCCAGCAGTTACTCGGGACAGAACGAGCAGTACTTC.

CDR3 sequence: CASSSTDRGVFSYEQYF. The CDR3 region has the DNA TGTGCCAGCAGCTCGACCGACAGGGGGGTCTTCTCCTACGAGCAGTACTTC. The chain couples TRBV7-9 to TRBJ2-5; 9 bases agree with TRBD1. The last part of the DNA fits TRBJ2-7 better; the J call may be wrong. The germline gives CDR1 SEHNR, CDR2 FQNEAQ (reference sequence). The CDR3 sequence is 17 residues long.

V usage is TRBV5-6 and J usage is TRBJ2-1; TRBD1 might be the D (5 bases). Deletions cut 2 bases from V and 3 bases from J, with 12 bases between. Per germline, CDR1 SGHDT and CDR2 YYEEEE. The CDR3 is made up of 15 amino acids. The CDR3 loop reads CASSLPHGHYNEQFF. The DNA of the CDR3 is TGTGCCAGCAGCTTACCACACGGACACTACAATGAGCAGTTCTTC.

The chain carries TRBV6-5 and TRBJ2-7; D unresolved. CDR1 and CDR2 from the germline V gene are MNHEY and SVGAGI. This CDR3 has 12 residues. The germline V and J ends were trimmed by 0 bases and 4 bases, with 4 bases remaining between them. The CDR3 sequence is CASSYSRYEQYF. DNA for the CDR3: TGTGCCAGCAGTTACTCACGGTACGAGCAGTACTTC.

This clone appeared a few times. The chain links TRBV5-5 to TRBJ2-2, with TRBD2 as a possible D gene (6 bases). CDR3 length equals 12 residues. The V gene's germline CDR1 is SGHKS and CDR2 YYEKEE (reference sequence). Trimming removed 9 bases at V and 3 bases at J, with 9 bases between. As DNA, the CDR3 is TGTGCCACCCGGGGGTACACCGGGGAGCTGTTTTTT. This encodes CATRGYTGELFF.

This sequence joins TRBV2 and TRBJ1-2; D remains ambiguous. The V end lost 8 bases, the J end lost 8 bases, and 18 bases lay between the germline ends. Germline assignment: CDR1 SNHLY and CDR2 FYNNEI. This CDR3 has 13 amino acids. As DNA, the CDR3 is TGTGCCAGCCGAACTTCGAGGGTAGGGGGCTACACCTTC. It translates to CASRTSRVGGYTF.

This rearrangement joins TRBV18 to TRBJ1-4; a weak D match, TRBD1 (5 bases). Looked up from germline, CDR1 is KGHSH and CDR2 is LQKENI. This CDR3 has 15 amino acids. Trimming took off 2 bases at V and 3 bases at J, with 10 bases between the two ends. CDR3 bases: TGTGCCAGCTCACCAGGGCCCAGGGCTAATGAAAAACTGTTTTTT. Encoded protein: CASSPGPRANEKLFF. Full variable domain (missing parts from reference TRBV18 and TRBJ1-4): NAGVMQNPRHLVRRRGQEARLRCSPMKGHSHVYWYRQLPEEGLKFMVYLQKENIIDESGMPKERFSAEFPKEGPSILRIQQVVRGDSAAYFCASSPGPRANEKLFFGSGTQLSVL.

The sample holds a few counts of this clone. Other DNA sequences in the same sample also yield this CDR3. This chain uses TRBV6-6 with TRBJ1-1; D might be TRBD1 (6 bases). The V gene's germline CDR1 is MNHNY and CDR2 SVGAGI (reference sequence). Trimming took 6 bases from V and 1 from J, leaving 9 bases between them. The CDR3 runs 13 residues. The CDR3 sequence: CASRAQGNTEAFF. For the CDR3, the DNA is TGTGCCAGCAGGGCACAGGGGAACACTGAAGCTTTCTTT.

This clone was seen a few times. The V gene is TRBV7-9, the J gene TRBJ2-4, with unresolved D. This CDR3 is 14 amino acids long. Looked up from germline, CDR1 is SEHNR and CDR2 is FQNEAQ (reference sequence). V lost 3 bases to trimming and J lost 0 bases, with 6 bases between them. DNA of the CDR3: TGTGCCAGCAGCTTTTACCTAGCCAAAAACATTCAGTACTTC. It yields the protein CASSFYLAKNIQYF.

The chain is built from TRBV2 and TRBJ1-2; TRBD1 matches at 7 bases. The CDR3 is 12 amino acids. CDR1 is SNHLY, CDR2 FYNNEI, per germline. Losses at the gene ends were 3 bases for V and 12 bases for J; bases not matched to a gene: 7. Written as DNA, the CDR3 is TGTGCCAGCAGTGAGGGGACAGTAGTCCACACCTTC. This encodes CASSEGTVVHTF.

The chain joins TRBV7-9 to TRBJ1-6; 10 bases line up with TRBD1. V was pared by 1 base and J by 9 bases, with 0 bases of the junction left unmatched. Germline CDR1 and CDR2: SEHNR and FQNEAQ (reference sequence). The CDR3 is 14 residues long. The CDR3 spells CASSLGTGGSPLHF. In DNA form, the CDR3 reads TGTGCCAGCAGCTTAGGGACAGGGGGTTCACCCCTCCACTTT. The whole variable domain, remainder taken from reference TRBV7-9 and TRBJ1-6, is DTGVSQNPRHKITKRGQNVTFRCDPISEHNRLYWYRQTLGQGPEFLTYFQNEAQLEKSRLLSDRFSAERPKGSFSTLEIQRTEQGDSAMYLCASSLGTGGSPLHFGNGTRLTVT.

In this sample, this clone is medium-sized. This chain links TRBV7-9 with TRBJ2-7; D is ambiguous. From germline, CDR1 is SEHNR and CDR2 FQNEAQ (reference sequence). V was trimmed by 0 bases and J by 2 bases, leaving 11 bases between them. The CDR3 totals 15 residues. The CDR3 DNA is TGTGCCAGCAGCTTAGCCTTAGGAAGCCCCTACGAGCAGTACTTC. Its translation: CASSLALGSPYEQYF. The variable domain in full, with the rest retrieved from reference TRBV7-9 and TRBJ2-7, is DTGVSQNPRHKITKRGQNVTFRCDPISEHNRLYWYRQTLGQGPEFLTYFQNEAQLEKSRLLSDRFSAERPKGSFSTLEIQRTEQGDSAMYLCASSLALGSPYEQYFGPGTRLTVT.

V usage is TRBV5-1 and J usage is TRBJ2-3; D possibly matches TRBD1 or TRBD2 (6 bases each). Trimming took off 5 bases at V and 0 bases at J, with 10 bases between the two ends. Germline CDR1 SGHRS, CDR2 YFSETQ. The length of the CDR3 is 14 residues. The CDR3 sequence: CASRTGTSTDTQYF. CDR3 nucleotide sequence: TGCGCCAGCAGAACAGGGACTAGCACAGATACGCAGTATTTT.

This clone was picked up a small number of times. The chain couples TRBV19 to TRBJ1-1; TRBD1 is a possible D gene (5 bases). CDR3 size: 12 residues. Germline V gene sequence: CDR1 LNHDA, CDR2 SQIVND (reference sequence). V lost 3 bases, J lost 6 bases, and 8 bases lay in between. The CDR3 reads CASSMRGPEAFF. The CDR3 DNA is TGTGCCAGTAGTATGAGGGGTCCTGAAGCTTTCTTT.